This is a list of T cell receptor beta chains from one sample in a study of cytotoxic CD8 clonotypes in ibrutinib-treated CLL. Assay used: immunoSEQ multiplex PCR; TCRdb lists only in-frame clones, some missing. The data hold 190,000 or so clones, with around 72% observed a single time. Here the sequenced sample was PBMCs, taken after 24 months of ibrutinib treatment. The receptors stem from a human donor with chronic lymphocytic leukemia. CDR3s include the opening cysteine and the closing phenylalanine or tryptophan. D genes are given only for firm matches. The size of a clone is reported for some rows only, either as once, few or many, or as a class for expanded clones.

DNA: TGCGCCAGCAGTCCAAAAAGCACAGATACGCAGTATTTT
CDR3: CASSPKSTDTQYF
D: .
V: TRBV5-1
J: TRBJ2-3
size: .

DNA: TGTGCCAGCAGCCAAGGTGGGAATACTGAAGCTTTCTTT
CDR3: CASSQGGNTEAFF
D: .
V: TRBV14
J: TRBJ1-1
size: .

DNA: TGCGCCAGCAGCCAAGTAGCTGGCAGTCGCTCCTACAATGAGCAGTTCTTC
CDR3: CASSQVAGSRSYNEQFF
D: .
V: TRBV4-1
J: TRBJ2-1
size: .

DNA: TGCGCCAGCAGCCAGACACAATTAATGAACACTGAAGCTTTCTTT
CDR3: CASSQTQLMNTEAFF
D: .
V: TRBV4-1
J: TRBJ1-1
size: .

DNA: TGTGCCACCAGCAGAGGGGGGCCCTACGAGCAGTACTTC
CDR3: CATSRGGPYEQYF
D: .
V: TRBV15
J: TRBJ2-7
size: .

DNA: TGTGCCAGCCGCCCCCCCGGGGACAATGAGCAGTTCTTC
CDR3: CASRPPGDNEQFF
D: .
V: TRBV6-6
J: TRBJ2-1
size: once

DNA: TGTGCCAGCAGGTCAACACAGATCTCTGGAAACACCATATATTTT
CDR3: CASRSTQISGNTIYF
D: .
V: TRBV6-5
J: TRBJ1-3
size: .

DNA: TGTGCCAGCTCACCACCAAGCAGGGCGGGTGAAAAACTGTTTTTT
CDR3: CASSPPSRAGEKLFF
D: .
V: TRBV18
J: TRBJ1-4
size: .

DNA: TGTGCCAGCAGCCCGCGGACGGGAGTGTGGACAGATACGCAGTATTTT
CDR3: CASSPRTGVWTDTQYF
D: .
V: TRBV9
J: TRBJ2-3
size: once

DNA: TGTGCCACCTGGGGGCTAGCGGAGTCCACGTGGGGCGGGGAGCTGTTTTTT
CDR3: CATWGLAESTWGGELFF
D: .
V: TRBV19
J: TRBJ2-2
size: .

DNA: TGTGGAAGCGGGGGGCAGATGGGCGGGGAGCTGTTTTTT
CDR3: CGSGGQMGGELFF
D: TRBD2
V: TRBV19
J: TRBJ2-2
size: .

DNA: TGTGCCAGCAGCCAGGAGGGTATTTATACGCAGTATTTT
CDR3: CASSQEGIYTQYF
D: .
V: TRBV4-2
J: TRBJ2-3
size: once

DNA: TGTGCCAGCAGTTTCGGGCAGGCGCCATCCGGCTACGAGCAGTACTTC
CDR3: CASSFGQAPSGYEQYF
D: .
V: TRBV27
J: TRBJ2-7
size: few

DNA: TGTGCCAGCAGCGGACTAGCGATCTCCTACAATGAGCAGTTCTTC
CDR3: CASSGLAISYNEQFF
D: TRBD2
V: TRBV9
J: TRBJ2-1
size: .

DNA: TGCGCCAGCAGCCTTGGAGGTGCTGGTCAGCCCCAGCATTTT
CDR3: CASSLGGAGQPQHF
D: .
V: TRBV5-1
J: TRBJ1-5
size: .

DNA: TGTGCCAGCAGCCCACACCAGGGTTTGAACACTGAAGCTTTCTTT
CDR3: CASSPHQGLNTEAFF
D: .
V: TRBV5-6
J: TRBJ1-1
size: .

DNA: TGTGCCAGCTCACCCATGCGAGAGGGGAATCAGCCCCAGCATTTT
CDR3: CASSPMREGNQPQHF
D: .
V: TRBV18
J: TRBJ1-5
size: .

DNA: TGCGCCAGCAGCCAAGATCCTACATTCGGTATGAACACTGAAGCTTTCTTT
CDR3: CASSQDPTFGMNTEAFF
D: .
V: TRBV4-3
J: TRBJ1-1
size: .

DNA: TGTGCCAGCAGCCAACAGACTAGCGGGAGTGGGTTTTACAATGAGCAGTTCTTC
CDR3: CASSQQTSGSGFYNEQFF
D: TRBD2
V: TRBV4-2
J: TRBJ2-1
size: once

DNA: TGTGCCAGCAGCCCGAACATGGGCAATCAGCCCCAGCATTTT
CDR3: CASSPNMGNQPQHF
D: .
V: TRBV7-8
J: TRBJ1-5
size: .

DNA: TGCGCCAGCAGCAGAGGGGGTGGTAATCAGCCCCAGCATTTT
CDR3: CASSRGGGNQPQHF
D: .
V: TRBV5-1
J: TRBJ1-5
size: .

DNA: TGTGCCAGCAGCCCCTGGGGGCAGGGGGCGATGGACACTGAAGCTTTCTTT
CDR3: CASSPWGQGAMDTEAFF
D: TRBD1
V: TRBV7-8
J: TRBJ1-1
size: once

DNA: TGCGCCAGCAGCCCAACCTCCGCAGGGGAAACTGAAGCTTTCTTT
CDR3: CASSPTSAGETEAFF
D: .
V: TRBV5-1
J: TRBJ1-1
size: .

DNA: TGTGCCAGCAGGCCCCCACAGAGCTCCTACGAGCAGTACTTC
CDR3: CASRPPQSSYEQYF
D: .
V: TRBV25-1
J: TRBJ2-7
size: .

DNA: TGTGCCAGCACCCCCGGGACAGGGCCTGGAAACACCATATATTTT
CDR3: CASTPGTGPGNTIYF
D: TRBD1
V: TRBV27
J: TRBJ1-3
size: .

DNA: TGTGCCACCAAAAGCAGGACAGCAAGCACAGATACGCAGTATTTT
CDR3: CATKSRTASTDTQYF
D: .
V: TRBV2
J: TRBJ2-3
size: .

DNA: TGCGCCAGCAGCTTTGGCAGTCCCTACGAGCAGTACTTC
CDR3: CASSFGSPYEQYF
D: .
V: TRBV5-1
J: TRBJ2-7
size: few

DNA: TGTGCCAGCAGTTACAGGAGGGGTCATAGGGACAATGAGCAGTTCTTC
CDR3: CASSYRRGHRDNEQFF
D: .
V: TRBV6-5
J: TRBJ2-1
size: .

DNA: TGTGCCAGCAGTTTAGTTGAGTCAGGAGGCGGTGAAAAACTGTTTTTT
CDR3: CASSLVESGGGEKLFF
D: .
V: TRBV28
J: TRBJ1-4
size: .

DNA: TGTGCCAGCAGTAGACTAGCGGGTACCTACGAGCAGTACTTC
CDR3: CASSRLAGTYEQYF
D: TRBD2
V: TRBV6-6
J: TRBJ2-7
size: .

DNA: TGTGCCAGTAGCCTAGATAGCGGGAGGGCATATGAGCAGTTCTTC
CDR3: CASSLDSGRAYEQFF
D: TRBD2
V: TRBV19
J: TRBJ2-1
size: few

DNA: TGTGCCAGCAGCGTAGATCCGGGCCGAACTGAAAAACTGTTTTTT
CDR3: CASSVDPGRTEKLFF
D: .
V: TRBV9
J: TRBJ1-4
size: once

DNA: TGTGCCAGCAGCCGTGCAGGGGGTTATTACGAGCAGTACTTC
CDR3: CASSRAGGYYEQYF
D: TRBD1
V: TRBV14
J: TRBJ2-7
size: few

DNA: TGTGCCTGGAAAAGGACAGGGGGGTACGAGCAGTACTTC
CDR3: CAWKRTGGYEQYF
D: TRBD1
V: TRBV30
J: TRBJ2-7
size: .

DNA: TGTGCCTGGGGGGCCGGGACTAGAACCTACGAGCAGTACTTC
CDR3: CAWGAGTRTYEQYF
D: TRBD2
V: TRBV30
J: TRBJ2-7
size: .

DNA: TGTGCCAGCAGTCACGAAGGGACACCCACTGAAGCTTTCTTT
CDR3: CASSHEGTPTEAFF
D: .
V: TRBV6-5
J: TRBJ1-1
size: .

DNA: TGCGCCAGCAGCCCCAGACCAACGGAGGGTACCTACGAGCAGTACTTC
CDR3: CASSPRPTEGTYEQYF
D: .
V: TRBV4-1
J: TRBJ2-7
size: .

DNA: TGCGCCAGCAGAGACAGGGGGCCCACAGATACGCAGTATTTT
CDR3: CASRDRGPTDTQYF
D: TRBD1
V: TRBV4-1
J: TRBJ2-3
size: .

DNA: TGCGCCAGCAGCCGGGACATTCCTTCTCTCGGGGCCAACGTCCTGACTTTC
CDR3: CASSRDIPSLGANVLTF
D: .
V: TRBV4-1
J: TRBJ2-6
size: .

DNA: TGCGCCAGCAGCCAAGAGGGGACAGACACTGAAGCTTTCTTT
CDR3: CASSQEGTDTEAFF
D: TRBD1
V: TRBV4-1
J: TRBJ1-1
size: few

DNA: TGTGCCAGCAGCCCGGGGGGGGGTTGGCCAGATACGCAGTATTTT
CDR3: CASSPGGGWPDTQYF
D: TRBD2
V: TRBV28
J: TRBJ2-3
size: .

DNA: TGTGCCAGCAGCTTTGGGGGGGCTTCCCAAGAGACCCAGTACTTC
CDR3: CASSFGGASQETQYF
D: .
V: TRBV7-8
J: TRBJ2-5
size: .

DNA: TGTGCCAGTAGTATCCTAGCGAGCGACGAGCAGTACTTC
CDR3: CASSILASDEQYF
D: .
V: TRBV19
J: TRBJ2-7
size: .

DNA: TGTGCCTGCCGTATCTTGAACACTGAAGCTTTCTTT
CDR3: CACRILNTEAFF
D: .
V: TRBV30
J: TRBJ1-1
size: few

DNA: TGTGCCAGCAGCCCCTGGACTAGCGGGTACAATGAGCAGTTCTTC
CDR3: CASSPWTSGYNEQFF
D: TRBD2
V: TRBV11-2
J: TRBJ2-1
size: .

DNA: TGTGCCAGCAGTTATTGGCGGGAGGGGGGTGAGCAGTTCTTC
CDR3: CASSYWREGGEQFF
D: TRBD2
V: TRBV6-5
J: TRBJ2-1
size: .

DNA: TGTGCCAGCAGCTCCGGACAGGGGTCAGGGACGAATGAGCAGTTCTTC
CDR3: CASSSGQGSGTNEQFF
D: TRBD1
V: TRBV11-3
J: TRBJ2-1
size: .

DNA: TGCGCCAGCAGCCAAGATTGGACACGGGACCAAGAGACCCAGTACTTC
CDR3: CASSQDWTRDQETQYF
D: .
V: TRBV4-3
J: TRBJ2-5
size: .

DNA: TGTGCCAGCAGCCCCCGACTAGCGGGAGGAACAGATACGCAGTATTTT
CDR3: CASSPRLAGGTDTQYF
D: TRBD2
V: TRBV7-3
J: TRBJ2-3
size: .

DNA: TGTGCCAGCAGTTACTCCTCGGGGGCCTACGAGCAGTACTTC
CDR3: CASSYSSGAYEQYF
D: .
V: TRBV6-6
J: TRBJ2-7
size: .

DNA: TGTGCCAGCAGCCTGGGACTAGCGGAATACAATGAGCAGTTCTTC
CDR3: CASSLGLAEYNEQFF
D: TRBD2
V: TRBV28
J: TRBJ2-1
size: .

DNA: TGCAGTCGCCTATGGGGCTACACCTTC
CDR3: CSRLWGYTF
D: .
V: TRBV20-1
J: TRBJ1-2
size: .

DNA: TGTGCCAGCAAGGGATCCCAGGCGAACACTGAAGCTTTCTTT
CDR3: CASKGSQANTEAFF
D: .
V: TRBV6-5
J: TRBJ1-1
size: .

DNA: TGTGCCAGCTTGCCGGGAGGGCCCTACGAGCAGTACTTC
CDR3: CASLPGGPYEQYF
D: TRBD2
V: TRBV6-1
J: TRBJ2-7
size: .

DNA: TGTGCCAGCAGCTTGCCGGGACTAGCGGGAGGTTTGGAGCAGTACTTC
CDR3: CASSLPGLAGGLEQYF
D: TRBD2
V: TRBV28
J: TRBJ2-7
size: .

DNA: TGCGCCAGCAGCCGGATCGATGGTAACGAGCAGTACTTC
CDR3: CASSRIDGNEQYF
D: .
V: TRBV4-3
J: TRBJ2-7
size: .

DNA: TGTGCCAGCAGCTTAGGGACAGGGCGCGGCTACACCTTC
CDR3: CASSLGTGRGYTF
D: TRBD1
V: TRBV5-4
J: TRBJ1-2
size: .

DNA: TGCGCCAGCAGCTTGGATGGCAACGTGGAGACCCAGTACTTC
CDR3: CASSLDGNVETQYF
D: .
V: TRBV5-1
J: TRBJ2-5
size: .